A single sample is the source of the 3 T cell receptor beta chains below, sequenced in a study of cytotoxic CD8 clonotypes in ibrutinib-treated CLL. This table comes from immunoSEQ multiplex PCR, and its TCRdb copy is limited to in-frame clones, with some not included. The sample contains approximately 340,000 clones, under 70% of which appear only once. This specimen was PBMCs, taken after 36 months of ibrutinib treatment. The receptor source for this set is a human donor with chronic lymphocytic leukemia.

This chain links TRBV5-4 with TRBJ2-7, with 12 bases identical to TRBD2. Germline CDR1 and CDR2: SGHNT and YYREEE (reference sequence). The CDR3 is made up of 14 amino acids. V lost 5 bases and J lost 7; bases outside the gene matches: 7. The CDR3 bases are TGTGCCAGCAGATCTAGCGGGGGGGCGCGGGAGCAGTACTTC. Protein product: CASRSSGGAREQYF.

CDR3 nucleotide sequence: TGTGCCAGCTCACCACGTACCCCTTTGTGGCAGGGGATTGAAAAACTGTTTTTT. This translates into CASSPRTPLWQGIEKLFF. The V call is TRBV18, the J call TRBJ1-4; a weak D match, TRBD1 (6 bases). The germline V gene has CDR1 KGHSH and CDR2 LQKENI. Trimming pared 1 base from V and 7 bases from J, leaving 22 bases between. The CDR3 consists of 18 residues.

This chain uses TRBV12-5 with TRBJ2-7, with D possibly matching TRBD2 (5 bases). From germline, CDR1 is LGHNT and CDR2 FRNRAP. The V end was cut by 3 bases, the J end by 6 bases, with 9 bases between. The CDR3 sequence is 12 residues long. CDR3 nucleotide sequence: TGTGCTAGTGGTTTAGGACTTGTCGAGCAGTACTTC. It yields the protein CASGLGLVEQYF.